Included here is one T cell receptor beta chain sequence, with context. This specimen belongs to a study of patients and donors after allogeneic stem cell transplantation. Each CDR3 protein gets one entry after TCRdb re-called the RT-PCR reads with MiXCR. This table has hundreds of thousands of distinct CDR3 sequences, about 37% appearing once. CDR3 length equals 14 residues. Germline CDR1 DFQATT, CDR2 SNEGSKA (reference sequence). V shed 4 bases and J shed 2 bases, with 11 bases lying between them. The sample was blood, either unsorted or a sorted T cell fraction (not recorded which). The TCR originated in a human donor who was either an allogeneic HSCT recipient or a stem cell or donor lymphocyte infusion donor (not recorded which). It is not recorded whose cells these are; they may come from a transplant donor. The rearrangement joins TRBV20-1 to TRBJ1-4; D is possibly TRBD1 (6 bases). The CDR3 DNA sequence: TGCAGTGCTACTACAGGGATTACTAATGAAAAACTGTTTTTT. It encodes CSATTGITNEKLFF.